Below are 24 T cell receptor beta chains sequenced from a single sample in a study of T cell responses to AZD1222 COVID-19 vaccine. Sequencing was performed with immunoSEQ multiplex PCR; in TCRdb, only in-frame clones are kept and a portion is missing. The profile shows some 58,000 clones, about 80% of them singletons. The sample here was peripheral blood, taken 28 days after the second AZD1222 dose. Every receptor here comes from an adult who received the AZD1222 COVID-19 vaccine.

This chain uses TRBV12-3 or TRBV12-4 with TRBJ1-1; D call uncertain. Trimming stripped 10 bases from V and 0 bases from J, with 12 bases between. This CDR3 is built from 13 residues. The CDR3: CATSPRVNTEAFF. The CDR3 DNA reads TGTGCCACCTCCCCCAGAGTGAACACTGAAGCTTTCTTT.

The rearrangement uses TRBV28 and TRBJ1-2; 7 bases line up with TRBD1. The V gene end was trimmed by 5 bases and the J gene end by 4 bases; junction bases not matched to a gene: 4. The CDR3 loop spans 13 amino acids. In germline, CDR1 is MDHEN, CDR2 SYDVKM. CDR3 bases: TGTGCCAGCAGTACAGGGGACGGCTATGGCTACACCTTC. Amino acids: CASSTGDGYGYTF.

The chain joins TRBV7-9 to TRBJ2-3; D not resolved. The CDR3 contains 13 residues. CDR1 and CDR2 from the germline V gene are SEHNR and FQNEAQ (reference sequence). V was pared by 3 bases and J by 0 bases, with 4 bases between. The CDR3 nucleotides are TGTGCCAGCAGCTTCGGGAGCACAGATACGCAGTATTTT. This translates into CASSFGSTDTQYF.

This clone has a single count. The rearrangement links TRBV7-7 to TRBJ2-3; 12 nucleotides line up with TRBD2. Germline-derived CDR1 and CDR2 are SSHAT and FNYEAQ (reference sequence). This CDR3 contains 14 residues. V was pared by 5 bases and J by 6 bases, with 3 bases of the junction left unmatched. CDR3 nucleotides: TGTGCCAGCAGCATTGGACTAGCGGGGGATACGCAGTATTTT. It encodes CASSIGLAGDTQYF.

The chain employs TRBV3-1 (or the pseudogene TRBV3-2) and TRBJ2-1; 10 nucleotides agree with TRBD1. The J segment lost 4 bases and the V segment lost 4 bases, leaving 7 bases of the junction unmatched. This CDR3 region has 16 residues. Looked up from germline, CDR1 is LGHDT and CDR2 is YNNKEL (reference sequence). CDR3 protein: CASSPWTGGLYNEQFF. The CDR3 DNA is TGTGCCAGCAGCCCCTGGACAGGGGGACTTTACAATGAGCAGTTCTTC.

The chain is built from TRBV6-1 and TRBJ2-1; TRBD1 matches at 7 bases. Germline assignment: CDR1 MNHNS and CDR2 SASEGT. The V segment lost 5 bases and the J segment 6 bases; nucleotides outside the gene matches: 7. CDR3 size: 14 residues. The CDR3 sequence: CASSHTTGLNEQFF. DNA for the CDR3: TGTGCCAGCAGTCATACGACAGGGCTCAATGAGCAGTTCTTC.

The rearrangement joins TRBV7-2 to TRBJ2-7; 14 positions agree with TRBD2. V dropped 5 bases and J dropped 6; count of bases not matched to a gene: 6. Germline-derived CDR1 and CDR2 are SGHTA and FQGNSA. The CDR3 runs 15 residues. The DNA of the CDR3 is TGTGCCAGCAGCGCACGACTAGCGGGAGGGTTCGAGCAGTACTTC. Its protein product is CASSARLAGGFEQYF.

V is TRBV4-1 and J is TRBJ1-6; 9 bases are shared with TRBD1. V was clipped by 3 bases and J by 10 bases; unmatched bases: 1. Looked up from germline, CDR1 is MGHRA and CDR2 is YSYEKL. There are 13 residues in the CDR3. The CDR3 sequence: CASSQTGGSPLHF. As DNA, the CDR3 is TGCGCCAGCAGCCAGACAGGGGGATCACCCCTCCACTTT.

This clone is medium-sized by share. The chain joins TRBV19 to TRBJ2-1; D uncertain. Germline V lookup: CDR1 LNHDA, CDR2 SQIVND (reference sequence). The CDR3 extends over 13 amino acids. With 1 base removed from V and 8 bases from J, the gap between germline ends came to 9 bases. The CDR3 DNA follows: TGTGCCAGTAGTATAGGGAGCTGGGATGAGCAGTTCTTC. Protein product: CASSIGSWDEQFF.

The J gene is TRBJ2-1, the V gene TRBV13, with unresolved D. Trimming pared 0 bases from V and 8 bases from J, leaving 14 bases between. There are 15 residues in the CDR3. The V gene's germline CDR1 is PRHDT and CDR2 FYEKMQ (reference sequence). DNA for the CDR3: TGTGCCAGCAGCTTAGGCTCACCCCTGTACCATGAGCAGTTCTTC. Encoded protein: CASSLGSPLYHEQFF.

The CDR3 nucleotides read TGTGCCAGCAGCCCGACCCCGGGACAGGGATTTAGAGCTTTCTTT. Translating it yields CASSPTPGQGFRAFF. This sequence joins TRBV5-5 and TRBJ1-1; 9 nucleotides line up with TRBD1. Germline CDR1 reads SGHKS; CDR2 reads YYEKEE (reference sequence). The CDR3 length is 15 residues. V dropped 4 bases and J dropped 10; count of bases not matched to a gene: 14.

The genes are TRBV19 and TRBJ2-3; TRBD2 agrees at 10 bases. V was clipped by 0 bases and J by 0 bases; unmatched bases: 3. CDR1 and CDR2 from the germline V gene are LNHDA and SQIVND (reference sequence). This CDR3 spans 17 amino acids. The CDR3 is CASSIDGLAASTDTQYF. The CDR3 nucleotides are TGTGCCAGTAGTATAGATGGACTAGCGGCTAGCACAGATACGCAGTATTTT.

The CDR3 is CASSLQAGVEQYF. CDR3 DNA sequence: TGTGCCAGCAGCTTACAGGCGGGAGTCGAGCAGTACTTC. The chain carries TRBV7-9 and TRBJ2-7, with 7 bases identical to TRBD2. This CDR3 has 13 amino acids. Unmatched junction bases numbered 4, after V lost 2 bases and J lost 6 bases. Germline CDR1 SEHNR, CDR2 FQNEAQ (reference sequence).

The chain has TRBV6-5 and TRBJ1-5, with 8 bases matching TRBD1. The junction had 4 bases not matched to a gene; V was cut back by 4 bases and J by 2 bases. The CDR3 loop spans 15 amino acids. Germline CDR1 reads MNHEY; CDR2 reads SVGAGI. The CDR3 protein is CASSSTGDGNQPQHF. The CDR3 DNA reads TGTGCCAGCAGTTCGACAGGGGATGGCAATCAGCCCCAGCATTTT.

This chain connects TRBV7-8 to TRBJ2-7; weak D call: TRBD1 (6 bases). The V and J ends lost 5 bases and 4 bases respectively, with 12 bases between them. Germline V CDR1 and CDR2: SGHVS, FQNEAQ. The CDR3 has 13 residues. CDR3 sequence reads: CASSLSDRYEQYF. The CDR3 DNA follows: TGTGCCAGCAGCCTCTCCGACAGGTACGAGCAGTACTTC. The full variable domain, in which reference TRBV7-8 and TRBJ2-7 provide the parts outside the CDR3, is GAGVSQSPRYKVAKRGQDVALRCDPISGHVSLFWYQQALGQGPEFLTYFQNEAQLDKSGLPSDRFFAERPEGSVSTLKIQRTQQEDSAVYLCASSLSDRYEQYFGPGTRLTVT.

The chain joins TRBV5-4 to TRBJ1-2; tentative D call: TRBD1 (5 bases). In germline, CDR1 is SGHNT, CDR2 YYREEE (reference sequence). The CDR3 is 17 residues long. V shed 4 bases and J shed 1 base, with 20 bases lying between them. CDR3 in DNA: TGTGCCAGCAGCGCAACTCGAGGGGAAACTGGTAACTATGGCTACACCTTC. Its protein product is CASSATRGETGNYGYTF.

The rearrangement joins TRBV30 to TRBJ2-2, with a possible D match to TRBD2 (7 bases). V was shortened by 3 bases and J by 3 bases, with 17 bases between the two germline ends. The V gene's germline CDR1 is GTSNPN and CDR2 SVGIG (reference sequence). CDR3 length: 16 amino acids. The CDR3 DNA follows: TGTGCCTGGAGGGGGGGGCTCGGGAGATACACCGGGGAGCTGTTTTTT. It codes for CAWRGGLGRYTGELFF.

This rearrangement joins TRBV5-6 to TRBJ2-7; D uncertain. The CDR3 consists of 14 residues. The germline V gene has CDR1 SGHDT and CDR2 YYEEEE. V was cut by 2 bases and J by 4 bases, with 13 bases left in between. In nucleotides, the CDR3 is TGTGCCAGCAGCTTACGGCCAGGTCTTTACGAGCAGTACTTC. It encodes CASSLRPGLYEQYF. Together with reference TRBV5-6 and TRBJ2-7, the CDR3 gives the full variable domain: DAGVTQSPTHLIKTRGQQVTLRCSPKSGHDTVSWYQQALGQGPQFIFQYYEEEERQRGNFPDRFSGHQFPNYSSELNVNALLLGDSALYLCASSLRPGLYEQYFGPGTRLTVT.

The chain carries TRBV28 and TRBJ2-5; 11 nucleotides match TRBD2. This CDR3 has 18 amino acids. CDR1 MDHEN and CDR2 SYDVKM come from the germline V gene. Germline trimming cut 5 bases from V and 2 bases from J; bases unmatched to any gene: 13. The CDR3 loop is CASSPNNRLAGSQETQYF. CDR3 DNA: TGTGCCAGCAGTCCTAACAACAGACTAGCGGGGTCACAAGAGACCCAGTACTTC.

This chain joins TRBV7-2 and TRBJ2-1; no definite D call. V was pared by 1 base and J by 2 bases, with 9 bases between. Germline-derived CDR1 and CDR2 are SGHTA and FQGNSA. This CDR3 is 15 amino acids long. In DNA, the CDR3 is TGTGCCAGCAGCTTAGATGTGGGCCCCTACAATGAGCAGTTCTTC. This sequence encodes CASSLDVGPYNEQFF. The full variable domain, its missing parts supplied by reference TRBV7-2 and TRBJ2-1, is GAGVSQSPSNKVTEKGKDVELRCDPISGHTALYWYRQSLGQGLEFLIYFQGNSAPDKSGLPSDRFSAERTGGSVSTLTIQRTQQEDSAVYLCASSLDVGPYNEQFFGPGTRLTVL.

This clone was seen a few times. This chain uses TRBV5-1 with TRBJ2-2; tentatively, D is TRBD1 or TRBD2 (5 bases each). This CDR3 is built from 17 residues. The ends were cut back, 4 bases at V and 4 bases at J, with 20 bases in the middle. The V gene's germline CDR1 is SGHRS and CDR2 YFSETQ. CDR3 residues: CASSPPAGGRGTGELFF. The CDR3 DNA reads as TGCGCCAGCAGCCCCCCGGCTGGGGGTCGTGGCACCGGGGAGCTGTTTTTT.

This chain joins TRBV7-3 and TRBJ1-1, with TRBD1 matching over 7 bases. The CDR3 has 14 residues. Germline-derived CDR1 and CDR2 are SGHTA and FQGTGA. V lost 4 bases and J lost 4; bases outside the gene matches: 6. The CDR3 loop reads CASSSAGGITEAFF. In DNA, the CDR3 is TGTGCCAGCAGCTCCGCAGGGGGGATCACTGAAGCTTTCTTT.

This clone came up a few times. This rearrangement joins TRBV4-2 to TRBJ2-1, with TRBD2 matching over 10 bases. Germline values: CDR1 LGHNA, CDR2 YNFKEQ. The CDR3 totals 15 residues. Germline trimming cut 2 bases from V and 3 bases from J; bases unmatched to any gene: 1. CDR3 sequence: CASSQLAGDYNEQFF. CDR3 DNA sequence: TGTGCCAGCAGCCAACTAGCGGGAGACTACAATGAGCAGTTCTTC.

The CDR3 sequence is CASSPPIGLAGELFF. The CDR3 DNA reads TGTGCCAGCTCACCACCGATAGGGTTGGCCGGGGAGCTGTTTTTT. V and J are TRBV18 and TRBJ2-2; D is uncertain. There are 15 residues in the CDR3. CDR1 KGHSH and CDR2 LQKENI come from the germline V gene. Between the trimmed V and J ends, which lost 0 bases and 6 bases, there was a span of 11 bases. The full variable domain, completed using reference TRBV18 and TRBJ2-2, is NAGVMQNPRHLVRRRGQEARLRCSPMKGHSHVYWYRQLPEEGLKFMVYLQKENIIDESGMPKERFSAEFPKEGPSILRIQQVVRGDSAAYFCASSPPIGLAGELFFGEGSRLTVL.